Below, 11 T cell receptor beta chains from the same sample are listed, as sequenced in a study of blood T cell repertoires in COVID-19. The data were produced by immunoSEQ multiplex PCR, yet TCRdb's version contains in-frame clones alone and is incomplete. This sample has fewer than 350,000 clones, with roughly 85% found just once. Source material: PBMCs or T cells enriched from blood (not recorded which). The receptors were sampled from a middle-aged woman with acute COVID-19.

This clone has more than one count but fewer than ten. The CDR3 sequence: CASSPGTANLYGYTF. In DNA form, the CDR3 reads TGTGCCAGCAGCCCGGGGACAGCGAATCTCTATGGCTACACCTTC. The chain has TRBV3-1 (or the pseudogene TRBV3-2) and TRBJ1-2; 7 bases agree with TRBD1. J gave up 4 bases and V 4 bases, and 9 bases lay outside the gene matches. The CDR3 is 15 residues long. Germline loops: CDR1 LGHDT, CDR2 YNNKEL (reference sequence).

The chain links TRBV7-9 to TRBJ2-6; possibly TRBD2 for D (5 bases). Trimming cost V 0 bases and J 2 bases, with 5 bases left between them. Germline CDR1 and CDR2: SEHNR and FQNEAQ (reference sequence). This CDR3 is 15 amino acids long. Written as DNA, the CDR3 is TGTGCCAGCAGCTTAGCGGGAGCTGGGGCCAACGTCCTGACTTTC. Translating it yields CASSLAGAGANVLTF.

The rearrangement links TRBV18 to TRBJ1-6; possible D gene TRBD1, 5 bases. Looked up from germline, CDR1 is KGHSH and CDR2 is LQKENI. V lost 2 bases, J lost 10 bases, and 12 bases lay in between. The CDR3 length is 14 residues. CDR3 coding DNA: TGTGCCAGCTCACCAACACGGGACTACTCACCCCTCCACTTT. The encoded protein is CASSPTRDYSPLHF.

The chain couples TRBV4-2 to TRBJ1-2; D is uncertain. V was clipped by 4 bases and J by 2 bases, with 11 bases between them. CDR1 LGHNA and CDR2 YNFKEQ come from the germline V gene. The CDR3 contains 14 residues. The CDR3 loop reads CASSPPQKNYGYTF. The CDR3 coding sequence is TGTGCCAGCAGCCCCCCTCAGAAAAACTATGGCTACACCTTC.

The chain recombines TRBV6-5 with TRBJ1-2; possibly TRBD1 for D (5 bases). CDR1 is MNHEY and CDR2 is SVGAGI in the germline V gene. CDR3 length: 14 amino acids. V lost 0 bases and J lost 8, with 13 bases in between. This CDR3 is CASSYSGRAGGYTF. CDR3 DNA: TGTGCCAGCAGTTACTCCGGCAGGGCTGGGGGCTACACCTTC.

The rearrangement joins TRBV5-4 to TRBJ2-7; 8 bases map to TRBD2. V gave up 2 bases and J gave up 1 base; unmatched junction bases: 11. This CDR3 has 17 amino acids. CDR1 SGHNT and CDR2 YYREEE come from the germline V gene (reference sequence). CDR3 sequence reads: CASSFSGAGVISYEQYF. CDR3 coding DNA: TGTGCCAGCAGCTTCAGCGGAGCGGGAGTCATTTCCTACGAGCAGTACTTC. The full variable domain, with the rest looked up from reference TRBV5-4 and TRBJ2-7, is ETGVTQSPTHLIKTRGQQVTLRCSSQSGHNTVSWYQQALGQGPQFIFQYYREEENGRGNFPPRFSGLQFPNYSSELNVNALELDDSALYLCASSFSGAGVISYEQYFGPGTRLTVT.

The V call is TRBV6-5, the J call TRBJ2-1; 10 nucleotides line up with TRBD2. After removal of 6 bases from V and 9 bases from J, the junction contained 11 bases not matched to a gene. The CDR3 spans 15 residues. Germline-derived CDR1 and CDR2 are MNHEY and SVGAGI. The CDR3 DNA sequence: TGTGCCAGCAGATTTTCTAGCGGGAGTGGGAGTGAGCAGTTCTTC. As protein: CASRFSSGSGSEQFF.

The rearrangement joins TRBV9 to TRBJ2-2, with D maybe TRBD1 (6 bases). Trimming left V 4 bases short and J 5 bases short, with 12 bases between. Germline V CDR1 and CDR2: SGDLS, YYNGEE. The CDR3 spans 14 residues. The CDR3 loop reads CASSPRQVTGELFF. CDR3 nucleotides: TGTGCCAGCAGCCCCCGACAGGTAACCGGGGAGCTGTTTTTT.

The rearrangement joins TRBV29-1 to TRBJ2-3, with TRBD2 identical over 11 bases. Germline lookup yields CDR1 SQVTM and CDR2 ANQGSEA. The ends lost 4 bases at V and 2 bases at J; junction bases unmatched: 8. The CDR3 contains 16 residues. The CDR3 DNA follows: TGCAGCGTTGGTGCCGGGACTAGCGGAATCACAGATACGCAGTATTTT. Protein product: CSVGAGTSGITDTQYF.

The V and J genes are TRBV19 and TRBJ1-6; 7 bases fit TRBD1. CDR1 LNHDA and CDR2 SQIVND come from the germline V gene (reference sequence). The CDR3 is made up of 16 amino acids. The V and J ends lost 4 bases and 6 bases, in that order; junction bases with no gene match: 9. The CDR3 coding sequence is TGTGCCAGTAGTACGGGGCCGCAGGGGGTTAATTCACCCCTCCACTTT. Translated: CASSTGPQGVNSPLHF.

The chain links TRBV24-1 to TRBJ2-5; 8 positions match TRBD2. There are 16 residues in the CDR3. Germline CDR1 and CDR2: KGHDR and SFDVKD. V gave up 0 bases and J gave up 7 bases; unmatched junction bases: 9. The CDR3 bases are TGTGCCACCAGTGATTTGGGTACTAGCGGATCATGGACCCAGTACTTC. As protein: CATSDLGTSGSWTQYF.